This T cell receptor (beta chain) was captured in a study of blood T cells in healthy people across ages. V was shortened by 3 bases and J by 4 bases, with 14 bases between the two germline ends. The CDR3 runs 15 residues. CDR1 is SGHAT, CDR2 FQDESV, per germline (reference sequence). PCR was performed a second time for about 7 to 12 cycles using a sample-barcoded 5' primer and a J-beta primer mix. TCRdb processed the 5' RACE reads anew with MiXCR; each CDR3 protein has one entry. The data hold about 1.5 million distinct CDR3 sequences, with roughly two fifths observed a single time. This TCR derives from a woman in her late teens or twenties in good health. Sequencing was carried out using blood. The chain combines TRBV11-1 with TRBJ2-3, with TRBD2 as a possible D gene (5 bases). In DNA form, the CDR3 reads TGTGCCAGCAGCTTTAGCCAGTCTAGCCCAGATACGCAGTATTTT. Translation gives CASSFSQSSPDTQYF.